The 31 T cell receptor beta chains in this list originate from one sample, sequenced in a study of T cell responses to AZD1222 COVID-19 vaccine (dated by TCRdb to about 2021). The protocol used for the library was the immunoSEQ multiplex PCR assay. TCRdb's version of the immuneACCESS table is confined to in-frame rearrangements and falls short of the full clone set. An unresolved V gene accounts for under half of the shortfall where checked; the remainder is of unknown origin. The sample records 90,000 to 120,000 clones, about 95% of which are singletons. Jointly, the top ten make up roughly 2% of the sample. What the time point label conveys for this sample: baseline before first vaccination. The specimen comprised peripheral blood, sampled on day 0 of AZD1222 vaccination. Source of these receptors: an adult in good health.

The V call is TRBV24-1, the J call TRBJ2-5, with D uncertain. V was pared by 9 bases and J by 0 bases, with 22 bases between. The length of the CDR3 is 17 residues. Germline V gene sequence: CDR1 KGHDR, CDR2 SFDVKD. CDR3 sequence: CATGPGGFDLHQETQYF. CDR3 nucleotide sequence: TGTGCCACCGGCCCCGGTGGCTTCGACTTACACCAAGAGACCCAGTACTTC.

J is TRBJ1-5 and V is TRBV4-1; 9 positions match TRBD1. CDR3 length: 14 residues. Germline V gene data show CDR1 as MGHRA and CDR2 as YSYEKL. Unmatched junction bases numbered 3, after V lost 7 bases and J lost 2 bases. The CDR3 protein is CASKRTGGNQPQHF. The CDR3 coding sequence is TGCGCCAGCAAGAGGACAGGGGGCAATCAGCCCCAGCATTTT.

The chain employs TRBV3-1 (or the pseudogene TRBV3-2) and TRBJ2-1; TRBD2 aligns across 8 bases. The V gene's germline CDR1 is LGHDT and CDR2 YNNKEL (reference sequence). This CDR3 has 21 amino acids. V lost 1 base, J lost 6 bases, and 23 bases stayed unmatched. CDR3 in amino acids: CASSQVCRNWGSGGFVNEQFF. CDR3 DNA: TGTGCCAGCAGCCAAGTCTGCCGCAATTGGGGAAGCGGGGGATTTGTCAATGAGCAGTTCTTC.

The V gene is TRBV5-4, the J gene TRBJ1-2, with a possible D match to TRBD1 (5 bases). CDR1 is SGHNT and CDR2 is YYREEE in the germline V gene (reference sequence). V shed 4 bases and J shed 8 bases, with 24 bases lying between them. The CDR3 totals 16 residues. The CDR3 sequence: CASSDPRGGRPSGYTF. The CDR3 region has the DNA TGTGCCAGCAGCGATCCTCGGGGCGGAAGACCGTCAGGCTACACCTTC.

This clone has just one count. Different DNA sequences within this sample yield the same CDR3. This sequence joins TRBV18 and TRBJ1-4, with D unresolved. Germline CDR1 reads KGHSH; CDR2 reads LQKENI. V was pared by 4 bases and J by 0 bases, with 3 bases between. This CDR3 region has 13 residues. CDR3 nucleotides: TGTGCCAGCTCACGAGCAACTAATGAAAAACTGTTTTTT. Residues: CASSRATNEKLFF.

The gene calls are TRBV28 and TRBJ1-1; D uncertain. The V gene lost 6 bases and the J gene lost 1 base, with 9 bases spanning the gap. The V gene's germline CDR1 is MDHEN and CDR2 SYDVKM. This CDR3 is 13 amino acids long. CDR3 in DNA: TGTGCCAGCAGCCTGAGCGGGAACACTGAAGCTTTCTTT. It codes for CASSLSGNTEAFF.

This chain joins TRBV27 and TRBJ2-3; 7 bases map to TRBD2. With 9 bases clipped from V and 4 bases from J, the junction kept 10 bases outside the gene matches. There are 14 residues in the CDR3. Looked up from germline, CDR1 is MNHEY and CDR2 is SMNVEV (reference sequence). The CDR3 region has the DNA TGTGCCAGTAGACTAGCTCGGGGTGCAGATACGCAGTATTTT. The encoded protein is CASRLARGADTQYF.

The V call is TRBV27, the J call TRBJ2-1; D is undetermined. This CDR3 spans 13 amino acids. Trimming left V 0 bases short and J 7 bases short, with 7 bases between. The V gene's germline CDR1 is MNHEY and CDR2 SMNVEV (reference sequence). DNA for the CDR3: TGTGCCAGCAGTTTATCGTATTTTAATGAGCAGTTCTTC. This codes for CASSLSYFNEQFF.

This chain connects TRBV10-2 to TRBJ1-5, with D uncertain. The length of the CDR3 is 14 residues. Germline V gene sequence: CDR1 WSHSY, CDR2 SAAADI. Between the trimmed V and J ends, which lost 6 bases and 2 bases, there was a span of 11 bases. The CDR3 DNA reads TGCGCCAGCAGAGGCAAGGTCGGCAATCAGCCCCAGCATTTT. Protein sequence: CASRGKVGNQPQHF.

The chain carries TRBV6-5 and TRBJ2-7; 10 bases match TRBD2. V was pared by 8 bases and J by 7 bases, with 11 bases of the junction left unmatched. This CDR3 contains 14 residues. Germline loops: CDR1 MNHEY, CDR2 SVGAGI. CDR3 protein: CASSWGSGGLEQYF. The CDR3, as DNA: TGTGCCAGCTCGTGGGGTAGCGGGGGGTTGGAGCAGTACTTC.

This sequence joins TRBV28 and TRBJ1-5, with 9 positions matching TRBD1. The CDR3 is 16 amino acids. V lost 3 bases, J lost 4 bases, and 7 bases stayed unmatched. Germline CDR1 is MDHEN and CDR2 is SYDVKM. The CDR3 DNA reads as TGTGCCAGCAGTTTCACCGGGACAGGGCCAAATCAGCCCCAGCATTTT. Its translation: CASSFTGTGPNQPQHF.

V usage is TRBV30 and J usage is TRBJ2-7, with TRBD1 matching over 7 bases. The V segment lost 3 bases and the J segment 6 bases; nucleotides outside the gene matches: 8. This CDR3 contains 13 residues. Per germline, CDR1 GTSNPN and CDR2 SVGIG (reference sequence). CDR3 in DNA: TGTGCCTGGAGCCGCGGACAGGCCCCCGAGCAGTACTTC. Residues: CAWSRGQAPEQYF.

CDR3 nucleotide sequence: TGTGCCAGCAGCCCCGGGAGTCTCTACGAGCAGTACTTC. The encoded protein is CASSPGSLYEQYF. The chain recombines TRBV11-3 with TRBJ2-7, with a possible D match to TRBD2 (6 bases). The germline V gene has CDR1 SGHNT and CDR2 YENEEA. The CDR3 extends over 13 amino acids. Trimming pared 5 bases from V and 3 bases from J, leaving 11 bases between.

The rearrangement joins TRBV19 to TRBJ1-1; D is ambiguous. This CDR3 has 15 amino acids. Germline V CDR1 and CDR2: LNHDA, SQIVND (reference sequence). Trimming stripped 6 bases from V and 1 base from J, with 15 bases between. The CDR3 sequence: CASRPPGRGNTEAFF. In DNA form, the CDR3 reads TGTGCCAGTAGGCCACCGGGCCGTGGGAACACTGAAGCTTTCTTT.

The chain couples TRBV6-5 to TRBJ2-3; weak D call: TRBD1 (7 bases). CDR1 MNHEY and CDR2 SVGAGI come from the germline V gene. Between the trimmed V and J ends, which lost 7 bases and 0 bases, there was a span of 11 bases. There are 14 residues in the CDR3. The CDR3 sequence is CASNRGGSTDTQYF. The CDR3 DNA follows: TGTGCCAGCAACAGGGGAGGAAGCACAGATACGCAGTATTTT.

The chain is built from TRBV19 and TRBJ2-1; D is unresolved. The CDR3 loop spans 11 amino acids. Trimming left V 7 bases short and J 7 bases short, with 8 bases between. Germline assignment: CDR1 LNHDA and CDR2 SQIVND (reference sequence). The CDR3 bases are TGTGCCAGTATGTCCGGGAATGAGCAGTTCTTC. It translates to CASMSGNEQFF. The full variable domain, its missing parts supplied by reference TRBV19 and TRBJ2-1, is DGGITQSPKYLFRKEGQNVTLSCEQNLNHDAMYWYRQDPGQGLRLIYYSQIVNDFQKGDIAEGYSVSREKKESFPLTVTSAQKNPTAFYLCASMSGNEQFFGPGTRLTVL.

This clone was detected once. This chain joins TRBV28 and TRBJ1-1; D call uncertain. This CDR3 contains 17 residues. CDR1 and CDR2 from the germline V gene are MDHEN and SYDVKM. Trimming took off 6 bases at V and 0 bases at J, with 20 bases between the two ends. CDR3 nucleotides: TGTGCCAGCAGGGAACCTATGGGAAGGCCAATGAACACTGAAGCTTTCTTT. Translating gives CASREPMGRPMNTEAFF. The entire variable domain, with the rest obtained from reference TRBV28 and TRBJ1-1, is as follows: DVKVTQSSRYLVKRTGEKVFLECVQDMDHENMFWYRQDPGLGLRLIYFSYDVKMKEKGDIPEGYSVSREKKERFSLILESASTNQTSMYLCASREPMGRPMNTEAFFGQGTRLTVV.

This clone was counted a few times. The chain uses TRBV30 and TRBJ1-2; D gene uncertain. This CDR3 contains 14 residues. V gave up 0 bases and J gave up 0 bases, with 8 bases separating them. From germline, CDR1 is GTSNPN and CDR2 SVGIG (reference sequence). CDR3 protein: CAWSVQNPNYGYTF. The CDR3 bases are TGTGCCTGGAGTGTACAGAATCCTAACTATGGCTACACCTTC.

The V call is TRBV20-1, the J call TRBJ1-1, with D unresolved. Germline CDR1 is DFQATT and CDR2 is SNEGSKA (reference sequence). V gave up 4 bases and J gave up 0 bases, with 3 bases separating them. The CDR3 totals 11 residues. The CDR3, as DNA: TGCAGTGCTATGTTGAACACTGAAGCTTTCTTT. Residues: CSAMLNTEAFF.

The CDR3 sequence: CASSYSRLNYGYTF. The DNA for the CDR3 is TGTGCCAGCAGTTACTCGAGGCTTAACTATGGCTACACCTTC. The chain couples TRBV6-5 to TRBJ1-2; D remains unclear. Germline values: CDR1 MNHEY, CDR2 SVGAGI. Trimming stripped 0 bases from V and 1 base from J, with 6 bases between. This CDR3 has 14 residues.

The CDR3 nucleotides are TGCGCCAGCAGCCAAGAAATGCCAGGCAGTCAGGAAAAACTGTTTTTT. Its translation is CASSQEMPGSQEKLFF. The chain uses TRBV4-3 and TRBJ1-4; no definite D call. The CDR3 is 16 amino acids. V lost 0 bases, J lost 8 bases, and 16 bases lay in between. Germline lookup yields CDR1 LGHNA and CDR2 YSLEER.

This chain joins TRBV18 and TRBJ1-1; 10 bases agree with TRBD1. Trimming took 2 bases from V and 12 from J; bases not matched to a gene: 12. Germline-derived CDR1 and CDR2 are KGHSH and LQKENI. The CDR3 contains 15 residues. CDR3: CASSPTGEGQGISFF. CDR3 nucleotides: TGTGCCAGCTCACCAACGGGGGAGGGACAGGGGATTTCTTTCTTT.

The V gene is TRBV5-5, the J gene TRBJ2-7; unclear D gene. V lost 1 base to trimming and J lost 5 bases, with 4 bases between them. The CDR3 contains 11 residues. Per germline, CDR1 SGHKS and CDR2 YYEKEE (reference sequence). The CDR3 here is CASSLFDEQYF. The CDR3 coding sequence is TGTGCCAGCAGCTTGTTCGACGAGCAGTACTTC.

CDR3 sequence reads: CASSPQSGGARVDGYTF. The CDR3 DNA is TGTGCCAGCAGCCCCCAATCGGGGGGCGCTCGAGTAGATGGCTACACCTTC. This chain uses TRBV9 with TRBJ1-2, with D tentatively TRBD1 (6 bases). The CDR3 runs 17 residues. Trimming cost V 4 bases and J 6 bases, with 25 bases left between them. Germline loops: CDR1 SGDLS, CDR2 YYNGEE.

The table lists this clone with a few counts. The rearrangement links TRBV9 to TRBJ2-3, with D unclear. Germline V lookup: CDR1 SGDLS, CDR2 YYNGEE. V was pared by 0 bases and J by 2 bases, with 10 bases between. The CDR3 loop spans 15 amino acids. This CDR3 is CASSVVGVSTDTQYF. CDR3 coding DNA: TGTGCCAGCAGCGTAGTTGGGGTTTCCACAGATACGCAGTATTTT.

This clone was observed a handful of times. The chain links TRBV2 to TRBJ2-7; 7 bases fit TRBD1. V lost 8 bases to trimming and J lost 2 bases; unmatched junction nucleotides: 6. This CDR3 contains 13 residues. Per germline, CDR1 SNHLY and CDR2 FYNNEI. CDR3 DNA sequence: TGTGCCAGCGGGGACAGCCGTACCTACGAGCAGTACTTC. Translating it yields CASGDSRTYEQYF.

This rearrangement joins TRBV2 to TRBJ1-6, with TRBD1 matching 9 bases. The CDR3 covers 15 residues. The V segment lost 7 bases and the J segment 7 bases; nucleotides outside the gene matches: 8. Per germline, CDR1 SNHLY and CDR2 FYNNEI. CDR3 amino acids: CASKREGQGNSPLHF. For the CDR3, the DNA is TGTGCCAGCAAGCGTGAGGGACAGGGAAATTCACCCCTCCACTTT.

The chain combines TRBV2 with TRBJ1-2, with unresolved D. Germline CDR1 is SNHLY and CDR2 is FYNNEI. The CDR3 is 14 amino acids. Trimming removed 7 bases from V and 0 bases from J, with 12 bases in between. Here the CDR3 DNA reads TGTGCCAGCACCCGACGCTCCCCTAACTATGGCTACACCTTC. As protein: CASTRRSPNYGYTF. Based on the CDR3 plus reference TRBV2 and TRBJ1-2, the full variable domain is EPEVTQTPSHQVTQMGQEVILRCVPISNHLYFYWYRQILGQKVEFLVSFYNNEISEKSEIFDDQFSVERPDGSNFTLKIRSTKLEDSAMYFCASTRRSPNYGYTFGSGTRLTVV.

The chain employs TRBV5-6 and TRBJ1-1, with 8 bases aligning to TRBD1. Germline loops: CDR1 SGHDT, CDR2 YYEEEE. The CDR3 is made up of 16 amino acids. V lost 0 bases, J lost 2 bases, and 6 bases stayed unmatched. The CDR3 coding sequence is TGTGCCAGCAGCTTGGACGTCAGGGGGCGAAACACTGAAGCTTTCTTT. Amino acid sequence: CASSLDVRGRNTEAFF.

The chain joins TRBV2 to TRBJ1-4; 11 bases are shared with TRBD1. Germline V gene data show CDR1 as SNHLY and CDR2 as FYNNEI. The CDR3 extends over 15 amino acids. The trim removed 10 bases at V and 6 bases at J, leaving 10 bases unmatched. The CDR3, as DNA: TGTGCCACCTCCCGGGACAGGGGGGGTGATGAAAAACTGTTTTTT. It codes for CATSRDRGGDEKLFF.

The chain is built from TRBV21-1 and TRBJ1-6; the D segment call TRBD1 is taken from the table without a DNA check. TRBV21-1 is assigned pseudogene status. The CDR3 spans 18 residues. The CDR3 sequence is CASSKVPILGRYNSPLHF. The CDR3 region has the DNA TGTGCCAGCAGCAAAGTCCCTATCCTGGGCAGATATAATTCACCCCTCCACTTT.